This section outlines one TCR beta chain sequence together with its context. Participants spanned ages about 18 to 89 years and resided in roughly 26 US areas. Per the study methods: Quantification of nucleated cells was approximated via reference gene primer amplification. Clones were read by immunoSEQ multiplex PCR, and TCRdb kept only the in-frame ones, dropping some. For V, J and clone size, that table is used; D and trimming come from the DNA. The sample shows 200,000 to 250,000 clones, approximately 80% of them seen only once. The source of the sample is a study of blood T cell repertoires in COVID-19. Study details: The origin of the acute and convalescent COVID-19 samples was the United States, Italy and Spain. The analysed material was cDNA or gDNA that came from T cells, B-cell-depleted T cells, or PBMCs.

Germline lookup yields CDR1 MNHEY and CDR2 SVGAGI. V dropped 2 bases and J dropped 15 bases, with 14 bases sitting between them. The CDR3 loop spans 13 amino acids. This chain uses TRBV6-5 with TRBJ1-6; D gene ambiguous. Material: PBMCs or T cells enriched from blood (not recorded which). This TCR derives from a man aged 40-50 years who had recovered from COVID-19. The CDR3 DNA follows: TGTGCCAGCAGTTACGAGGGAAACGGCAACCTCCACTTT. Protein: CASSYEGNGNLHF.